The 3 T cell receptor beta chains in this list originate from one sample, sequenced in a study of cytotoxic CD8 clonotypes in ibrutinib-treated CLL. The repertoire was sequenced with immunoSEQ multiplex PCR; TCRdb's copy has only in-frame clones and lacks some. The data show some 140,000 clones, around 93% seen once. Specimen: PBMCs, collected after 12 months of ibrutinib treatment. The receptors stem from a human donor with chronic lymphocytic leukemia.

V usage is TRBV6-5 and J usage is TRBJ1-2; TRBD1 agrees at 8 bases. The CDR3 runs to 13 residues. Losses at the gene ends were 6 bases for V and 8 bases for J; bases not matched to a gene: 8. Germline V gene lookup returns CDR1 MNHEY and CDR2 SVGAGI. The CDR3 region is CASSPTGGMGYTF. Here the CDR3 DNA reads TGTGCCAGCAGCCCCACAGGGGGTATGGGCTACACCTTC.

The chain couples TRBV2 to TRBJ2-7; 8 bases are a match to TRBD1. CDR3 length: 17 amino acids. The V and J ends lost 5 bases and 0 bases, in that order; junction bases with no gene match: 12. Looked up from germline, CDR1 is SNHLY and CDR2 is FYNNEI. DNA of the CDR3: TGTGCCAGCAGTCAAGGACAGGGAATCCCCCCCTCCTACGAGCAGTACTTC. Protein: CASSQGQGIPPSYEQYF.

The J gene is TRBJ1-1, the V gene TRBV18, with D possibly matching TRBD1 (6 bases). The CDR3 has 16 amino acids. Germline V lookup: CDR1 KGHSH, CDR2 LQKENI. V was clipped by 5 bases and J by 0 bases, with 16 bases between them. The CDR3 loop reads CASSRNADSMNTEAFF. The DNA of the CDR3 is TGTGCCAGCTCAAGAAACGCGGACAGTATGAACACTGAAGCTTTCTTT. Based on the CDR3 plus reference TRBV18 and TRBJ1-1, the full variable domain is NAGVMQNPRHLVRRRGQEARLRCSPMKGHSHVYWYRQLPEEGLKFMVYLQKENIIDESGMPKERFSAEFPKEGPSILRIQQVVRGDSAAYFCASSRNADSMNTEAFFGQGTRLTVV.